This TCR beta chain was recovered during a study of blood T cell repertoires in COVID-19. In the study overall: The samples span acute and convalescent COVID-19 from the United States, Italy and Spain.

Authors' data handling: Cell counts per sample came from amplifying reference gene primers. Profiled with immunoSEQ multiplex PCR; TCRdb holds only in-frame clones, not every one. That table supplies the V and J calls and clone size; D and trimming were determined from the DNA. This sample carries approximately 270,000 clones, roughly 88% of them seen once, and the ten largest clones take 1.5% to 2%. This CDR3 contains 15 residues. The germline V gene has CDR1 SNHLY and CDR2 FYNNEI. V shed 2 bases, J shed 3 bases, and the junction held 3 bases outside the gene matches. The genes are TRBV2 and TRBJ2-1; 8 bases map to TRBD2. The specimen was PBMCs or T cells enriched from blood (not recorded which). This TCR derives from a woman between 45 and 65 years old who had recovered from COVID-19. The CDR3 coding sequence is TGTGCCAGCAGTGAAACTAGCGGATTCTACAATGAGCAGTTCTTC. Translation: CASSETSGFYNEQFF.